These T cell receptor beta chains were read from a single sample in a study of shared clonotypes between healthy human individuals. Assay used: immunoSEQ multiplex PCR; TCRdb lists only in-frame clones, some missing. The sample has about 1 million clones; approximately 78% are singletons. The sample consisted of memory CD4+ T cells from PBMCs. These receptors all come from a man aged 18 to 30 in good health. Some clones in this sample may be carry-over from other donors' samples. Each CDR3 is given with its conserved first and last residue. A D gene is named only where the DNA matches it firmly. The size entry is marked missing in some rows and otherwise reads once, few, many or a size class.

>.|.|TRBJ1-1|TRBV19
CASSILRTVNTEAFF
TGTGCCAGTAGTATACTGAGGACAGTGAACACTGAAGCTTTCTTT
>.|many|TRBJ2-5|TRBV4-1
CASSQGFGDETQYF
TGCGCCAGCAGCCAAGGTTTCGGGGACGAGACCCAGTACTTC
>TRBD2|few|TRBJ2-4|TRBV9
CASSEGTSGASKNIQYF
TGTGCCAGCAGCGAGGGGACTAGCGGGGCATCCAAAAACATTCAGTACTTC
>TRBD1|.|TRBJ2-2|TRBV5-5
CASSRTGGDTGELFF
TGTGCCAGCAGCCGGACAGGGGGCGACACCGGGGAGCTGTTTTTT
>.|once|TRBJ2-1|TRBV18
CASSPPGLKNEQFF
TGTGCCAGCTCACCGCCAGGGCTTAAGAATGAGCAGTTCTTC
>.|.|TRBJ2-3|TRBV29-1
CSVVSGPDTQYF
TGCAGCGTTGTTAGTGGACCAGATACGCAGTATTTT
>TRBD2|once|TRBJ2-4|TRBV4-2
CASSQGPHAGDKNIQYF
TGTGCCAGCAGCCAAGGCCCCCACGCGGGAGACAAAAACATTCAGTACTTC
>TRBD1|.|TRBJ1-5|TRBV28
CASSPGGTGVFGQHF
TGTGCCAGCAGTCCCGGTGGGACAGGGGTTTTCGGCCAGCATTTT
>TRBD1|.|TRBJ1-2|TRBV2
CASRMDRANYGYTF
TGTGCCAGCAGGATGGACAGGGCTAACTATGGCTACACCTTC
>.|.|TRBJ2-5|TRBV5-1
CASSDGEETQYF
TGCGCCAGCAGCGACGGGGAAGAGACCCAGTACTTC
>.|.|TRBJ1-2|TRBV10-3
CAISESFGSGYTF
TGTGCCATCAGTGAGTCGTTCGGGAGTGGCTACACCTTC
>.|.|TRBJ2-5|TRBV2
CATTQRRAETQYF
TGTGCCACCACTCAGAGGCGGGCGGAGACCCAGTACTTC
>.|.|TRBJ2-7|TRBV6-1
CASSERRETYEQYF
TGTGCCAGCAGTGAACGGAGGGAAACCTACGAGCAGTACTTC
>TRBD2|few|TRBJ2-5|TRBV5-1
CASSFGTSGRGETQYF
TGCGCCAGCAGCTTTGGGACTAGCGGGAGAGGGGAGACCCAGTACTTC
>.|few|TRBJ1-1|TRBV7-9
CASSLRAHGRETEAFF
TGTGCCAGCAGCTTAAGGGCCCACGGGCGGGAGACTGAAGCTTTCTTT
>TRBD2|.|TRBJ2-1|TRBV5-4
CASSLGGTSGFF
TGTGCCAGCAGCTTGGGCGGGACTAGTGGTTTCTTC
>.|few|TRBJ2-5|TRBV5-6
CASSNQNQETQYF
TGTGCCAGCAGCAACCAGAACCAAGAGACCCAGTACTTC
>.|.|TRBJ1-4|TRBV19
CASSRTSRGAKEKLFF
TGTGCCAGTTCTAGGACTTCCCGGGGGGCGAAGGAAAAACTGTTTTTT
>.|.|TRBJ1-5|TRBV13
CASSLWGQPQHF
TGTGCCAGCAGCTTATGGGGTCAGCCCCAGCATTTT
>.|.|TRBJ2-4|TRBV2
CASRNPTGAKNIQYF
TGTGCCAGCAGAAACCCTACAGGGGCCAAAAACATTCAGTACTTC